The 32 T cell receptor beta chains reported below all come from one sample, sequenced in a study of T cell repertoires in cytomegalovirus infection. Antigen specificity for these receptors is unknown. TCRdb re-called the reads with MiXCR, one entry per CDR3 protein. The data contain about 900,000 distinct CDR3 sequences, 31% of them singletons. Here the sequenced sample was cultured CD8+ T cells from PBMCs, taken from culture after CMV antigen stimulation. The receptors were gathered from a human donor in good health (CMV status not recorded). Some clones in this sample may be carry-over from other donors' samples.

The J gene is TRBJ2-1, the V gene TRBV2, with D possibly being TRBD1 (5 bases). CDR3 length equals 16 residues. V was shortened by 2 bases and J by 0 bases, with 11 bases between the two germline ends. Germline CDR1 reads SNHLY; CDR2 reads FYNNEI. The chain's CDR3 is CASSERGQGSYNEQFF. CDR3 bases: TGTGCCAGCAGTGAAAGGGGCCAAGGCTCCTACAATGAGCAGTTCTTC.

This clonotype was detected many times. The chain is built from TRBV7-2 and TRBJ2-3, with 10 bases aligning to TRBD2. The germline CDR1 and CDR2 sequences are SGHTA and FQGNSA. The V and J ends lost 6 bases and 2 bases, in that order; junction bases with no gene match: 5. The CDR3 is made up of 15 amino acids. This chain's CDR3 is CASRPLAGYTDTQYF. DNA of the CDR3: TGTGCCAGCAGACCACTAGCGGGGTACACAGATACGCAGTATTTT.

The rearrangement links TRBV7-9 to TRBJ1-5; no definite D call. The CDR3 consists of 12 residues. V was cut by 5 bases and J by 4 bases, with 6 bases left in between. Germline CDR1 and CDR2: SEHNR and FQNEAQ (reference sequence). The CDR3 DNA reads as TGTGCCAGCAGCCAATTAAATCAGCCCCAGCATTTT. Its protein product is CASSQLNQPQHF.

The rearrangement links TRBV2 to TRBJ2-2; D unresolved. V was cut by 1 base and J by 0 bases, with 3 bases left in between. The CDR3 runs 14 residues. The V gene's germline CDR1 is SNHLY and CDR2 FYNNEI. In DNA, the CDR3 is TGTGCCAGCAGTGAAGACACGAACACCGGGGAGCTGTTTTTT. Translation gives CASSEDTNTGELFF.

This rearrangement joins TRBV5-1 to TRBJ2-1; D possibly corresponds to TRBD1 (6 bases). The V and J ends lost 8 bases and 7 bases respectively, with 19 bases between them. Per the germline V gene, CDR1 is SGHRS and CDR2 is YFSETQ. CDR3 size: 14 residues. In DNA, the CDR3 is TGCGCCAGTACCCCGACAGGCGCGAGTAATGAGCAGTTCTTC. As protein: CASTPTGASNEQFF.

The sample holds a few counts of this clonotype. The CDR3 DNA follows: TGTGCCAGCAGTAAGCCGTTAACATGGGAGCAGTTCTTC. This sequence encodes CASSKPLTWEQFF. The rearrangement links TRBV6-2 or TRBV6-3 to TRBJ2-1; D gene unclear. The CDR3 spans 13 residues. Germline values: CDR1 MNHEY, CDR2 SVGEGT. Deletions cut 5 bases from V and 10 bases from J, with 15 bases between.

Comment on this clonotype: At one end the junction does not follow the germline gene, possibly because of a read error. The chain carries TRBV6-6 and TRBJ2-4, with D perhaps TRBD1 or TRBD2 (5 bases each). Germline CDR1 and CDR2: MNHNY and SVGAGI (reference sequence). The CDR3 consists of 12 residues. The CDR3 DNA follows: TGTGCCAGCAGTTACTCGGGGGACCTTAAGGACTTC. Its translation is CASSYSGDLKDF.

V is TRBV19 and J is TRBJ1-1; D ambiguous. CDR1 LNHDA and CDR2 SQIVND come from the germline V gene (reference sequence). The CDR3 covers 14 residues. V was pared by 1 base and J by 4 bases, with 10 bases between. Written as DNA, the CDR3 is TGTGCCAGTAGTATAGGGATAGGGATCACTGAAGCTTTCTTT. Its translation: CASSIGIGITEAFF.

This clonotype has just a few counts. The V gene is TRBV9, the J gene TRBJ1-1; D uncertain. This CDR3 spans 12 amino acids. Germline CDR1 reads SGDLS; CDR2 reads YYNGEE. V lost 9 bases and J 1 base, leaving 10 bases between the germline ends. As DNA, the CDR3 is TGTGCCACCGGACGGGGGAACACTGAAGCTTTCTTT. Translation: CATGRGNTEAFF. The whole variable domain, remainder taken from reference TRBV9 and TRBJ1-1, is DSGVTQTPKHLITATGQRVTLRCSPRSGDLSVYWYQQSLDQGLQFLIQYYNGEERAKGNILERFSAQQFPDLHSELNLSSLELGDSALYFCATGRGNTEAFFGQGTRLTVV.

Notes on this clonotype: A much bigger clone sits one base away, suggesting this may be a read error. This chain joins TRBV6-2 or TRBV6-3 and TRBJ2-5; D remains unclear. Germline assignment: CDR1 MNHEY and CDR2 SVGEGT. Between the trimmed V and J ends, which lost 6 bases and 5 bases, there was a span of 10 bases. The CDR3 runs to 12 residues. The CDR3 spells CASRPDRETQYF. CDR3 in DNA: TGTGCCAGCAGGCCGGACCGGGAGACCCAGTACTTC.

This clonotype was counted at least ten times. CDR3 loop: CASSHTGLTEAFF. DNA for the CDR3: TGTGCCAGCAGCCACACAGGGCTCACTGAAGCTTTCTTT. The chain employs TRBV7-2 and TRBJ1-1, with D possibly TRBD1 on 6 matching bases. Germline CDR1 reads SGHTA; CDR2 reads FQGNSA. CDR3 size: 13 residues. Trimming pared 5 bases from V and 4 bases from J, leaving 11 bases between.

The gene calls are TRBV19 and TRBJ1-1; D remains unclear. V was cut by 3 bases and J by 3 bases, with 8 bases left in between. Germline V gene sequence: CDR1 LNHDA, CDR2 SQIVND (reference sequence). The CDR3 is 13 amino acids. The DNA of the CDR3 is TGTGCCAGTAGTATTTCCTGGGACACTGAAGCTTTCTTT. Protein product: CASSISWDTEAFF.

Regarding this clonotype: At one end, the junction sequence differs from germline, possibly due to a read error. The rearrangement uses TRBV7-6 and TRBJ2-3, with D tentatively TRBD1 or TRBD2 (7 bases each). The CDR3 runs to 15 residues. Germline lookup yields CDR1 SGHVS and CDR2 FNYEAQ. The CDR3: CASSLGRGRRDTQYF. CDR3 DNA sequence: TGTGCTAGCAGCTTAGGGAGGGGGCGGCGAGATACGCAGTATTTT.

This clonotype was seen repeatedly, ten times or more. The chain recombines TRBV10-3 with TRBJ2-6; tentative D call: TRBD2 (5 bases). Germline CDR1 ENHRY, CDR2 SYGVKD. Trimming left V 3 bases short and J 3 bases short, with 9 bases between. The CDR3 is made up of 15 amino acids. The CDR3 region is CAISEREGGANVLTF. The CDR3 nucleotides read TGTGCCATCAGTGAACGCGAGGGTGGGGCCAACGTCCTGACTTTC.

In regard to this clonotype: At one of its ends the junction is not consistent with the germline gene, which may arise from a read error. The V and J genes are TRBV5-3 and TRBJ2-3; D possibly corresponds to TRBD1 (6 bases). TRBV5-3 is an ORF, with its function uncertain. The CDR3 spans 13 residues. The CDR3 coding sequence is TGTGCCAGCAGCTTGAAGGGGGAAGATACGCAGTATTTT. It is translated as CASSLKGEDTQYF.

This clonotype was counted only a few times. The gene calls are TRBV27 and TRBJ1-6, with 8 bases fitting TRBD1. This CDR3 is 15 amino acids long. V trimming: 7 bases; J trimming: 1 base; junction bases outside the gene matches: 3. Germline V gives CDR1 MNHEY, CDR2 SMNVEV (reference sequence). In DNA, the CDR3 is TGTGCCAGCAAAAGACAGGGGTCCTATAATTCACCCCTCCACTTT. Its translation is CASKRQGSYNSPLHF.

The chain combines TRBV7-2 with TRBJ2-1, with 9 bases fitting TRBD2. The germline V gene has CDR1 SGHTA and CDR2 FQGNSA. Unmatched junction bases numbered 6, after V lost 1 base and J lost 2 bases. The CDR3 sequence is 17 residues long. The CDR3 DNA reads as TGTGCCAGCAGCTTAGTTTCTAGCGGGATAACCTACAATGAGCAGTTCTTC. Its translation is CASSLVSSGITYNEQFF.

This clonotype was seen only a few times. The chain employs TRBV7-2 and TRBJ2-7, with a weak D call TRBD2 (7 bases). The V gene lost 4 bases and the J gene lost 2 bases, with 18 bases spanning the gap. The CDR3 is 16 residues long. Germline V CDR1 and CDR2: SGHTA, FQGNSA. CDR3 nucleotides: TGTGCCAGCAGCTCAGGGAAGGGGGGGGGTACCTACGAGCAGTACTTC. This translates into CASSSGKGGGTYEQYF.

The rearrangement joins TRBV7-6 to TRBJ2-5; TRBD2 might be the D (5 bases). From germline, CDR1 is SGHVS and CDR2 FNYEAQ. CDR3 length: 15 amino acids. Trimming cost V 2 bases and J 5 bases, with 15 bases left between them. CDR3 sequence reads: CASSLSGSSGETQYF. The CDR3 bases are TGTGCCAGCAGCTTATCGGGTAGCTCGGGGGAGACCCAGTACTTC.

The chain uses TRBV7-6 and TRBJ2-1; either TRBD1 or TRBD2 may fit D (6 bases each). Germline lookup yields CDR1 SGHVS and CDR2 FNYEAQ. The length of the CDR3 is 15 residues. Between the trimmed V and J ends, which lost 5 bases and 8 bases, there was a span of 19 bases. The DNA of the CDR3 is TGTGCCAGCAGCCGCCTACAGGGTCGCGGGGATGAGCAGTTCTTC. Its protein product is CASSRLQGRGDEQFF.

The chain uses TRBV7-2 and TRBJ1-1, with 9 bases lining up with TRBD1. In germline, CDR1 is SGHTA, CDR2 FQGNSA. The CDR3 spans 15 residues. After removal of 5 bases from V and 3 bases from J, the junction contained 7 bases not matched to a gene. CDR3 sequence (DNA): TGTGCCAGCAGCACGCGACAGGGGGTTTACACTGAAGCTTTCTTT. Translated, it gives CASSTRQGVYTEAFF.

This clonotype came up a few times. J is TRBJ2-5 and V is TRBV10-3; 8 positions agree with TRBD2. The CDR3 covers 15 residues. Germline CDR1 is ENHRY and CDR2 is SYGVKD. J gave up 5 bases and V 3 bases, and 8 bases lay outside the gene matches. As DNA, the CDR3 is TGTGCCATCAGTGATCGGGACACGGGAGGGGAGACCCAGTACTTC. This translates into CAISDRDTGGETQYF.

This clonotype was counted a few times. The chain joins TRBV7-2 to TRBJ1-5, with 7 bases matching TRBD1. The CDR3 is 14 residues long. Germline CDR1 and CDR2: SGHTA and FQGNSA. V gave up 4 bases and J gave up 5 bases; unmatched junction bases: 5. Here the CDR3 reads CASSSGQWDQPQHF. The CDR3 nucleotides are TGTGCCAGCAGCTCGGGACAGTGGGATCAGCCCCAGCATTTT.

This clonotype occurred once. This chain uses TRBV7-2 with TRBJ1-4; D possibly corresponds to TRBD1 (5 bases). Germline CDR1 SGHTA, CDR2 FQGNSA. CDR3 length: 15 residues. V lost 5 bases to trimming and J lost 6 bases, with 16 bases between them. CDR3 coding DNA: TGTGCCAGCAGCGCCCAGGGCAGGGCGGATGAAAAACTGTTTTTT. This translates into CASSAQGRADEKLFF.

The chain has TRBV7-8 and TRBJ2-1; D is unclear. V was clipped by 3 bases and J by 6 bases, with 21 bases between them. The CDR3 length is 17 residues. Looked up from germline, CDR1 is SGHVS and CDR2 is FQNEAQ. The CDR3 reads CASSFDLVNKDGNEQFF. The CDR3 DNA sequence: TGTGCCAGCAGCTTTGACCTAGTTAACAAGGACGGCAATGAGCAGTTCTTC.

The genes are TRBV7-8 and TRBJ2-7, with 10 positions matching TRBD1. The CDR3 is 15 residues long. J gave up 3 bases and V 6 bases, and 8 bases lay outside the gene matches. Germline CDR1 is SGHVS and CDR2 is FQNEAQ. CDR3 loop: CASSDDRGPSYEQYV. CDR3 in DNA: TGTGCCAGCAGTGACGACAGGGGGCCTAGCTACGAGCAGTACGTC.

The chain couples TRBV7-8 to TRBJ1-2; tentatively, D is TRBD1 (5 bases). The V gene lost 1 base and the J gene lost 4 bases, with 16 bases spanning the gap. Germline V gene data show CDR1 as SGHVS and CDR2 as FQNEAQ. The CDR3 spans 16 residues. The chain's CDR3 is CASSLVVGPGVYGYTF. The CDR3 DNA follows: TGTGCCAGCAGCTTAGTAGTGGGACCGGGGGTCTATGGCTACACCTTC.

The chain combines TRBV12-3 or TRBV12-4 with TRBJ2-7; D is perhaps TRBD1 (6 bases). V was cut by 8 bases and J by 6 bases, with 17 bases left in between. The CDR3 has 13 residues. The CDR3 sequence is CASLGARSLEQYF. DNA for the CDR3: TGTGCCAGCCTGGGGGCCCGATCCCTCGAGCAGTACTTC.

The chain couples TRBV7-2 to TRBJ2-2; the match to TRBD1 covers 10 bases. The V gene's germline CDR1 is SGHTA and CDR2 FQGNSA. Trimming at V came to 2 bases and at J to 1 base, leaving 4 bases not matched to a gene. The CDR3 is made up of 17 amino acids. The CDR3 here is CASSLRRTGGNTGELFF. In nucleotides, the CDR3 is TGTGCCAGCAGCTTAAGGAGGACAGGGGGGAACACCGGGGAGCTGTTTTTT. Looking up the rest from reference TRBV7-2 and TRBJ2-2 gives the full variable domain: GAGVSQSPSNKVTEKGKDVELRCDPISGHTALYWYRQSLGQGLEFLIYFQGNSAPDKSGLPSDRFSAERTGGSVSTLTIQRTQQEDSAVYLCASSLRRTGGNTGELFFGEGSRLTVL.

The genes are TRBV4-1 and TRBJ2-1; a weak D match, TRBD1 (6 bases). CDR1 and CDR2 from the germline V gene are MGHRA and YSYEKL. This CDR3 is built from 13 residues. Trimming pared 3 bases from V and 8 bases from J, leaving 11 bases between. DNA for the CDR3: TGCGCCAGCAGCCATGTTACAGGGTATGAGCAGTTCTTC. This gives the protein CASSHVTGYEQFF.

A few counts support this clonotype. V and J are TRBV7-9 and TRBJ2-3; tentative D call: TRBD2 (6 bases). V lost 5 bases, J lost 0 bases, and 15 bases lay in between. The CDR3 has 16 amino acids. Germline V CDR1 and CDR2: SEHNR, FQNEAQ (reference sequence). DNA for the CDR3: TGTGCCAGCAGCGCCTTGCTAGCGACGAGCACAGATACGCAGTATTTT. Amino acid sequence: CASSALLATSTDTQYF.

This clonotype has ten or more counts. CDR3 residues: CASSAMVAKNIQYF. The CDR3 region has the DNA TGTGCCAGCAGCGCGATGGTAGCCAAAAACATTCAGTACTTC. The rearrangement links TRBV4-2 to TRBJ2-4; D is undetermined. Germline V CDR1 and CDR2: LGHNA, YNFKEQ. Trimming took off 5 bases at V and 0 bases at J, with 8 bases between the two ends. The CDR3 extends over 14 amino acids.